One sample yielded the 3 T cell receptor beta chains listed below, sequenced in a study of radiotherapy plus CTLA-4 blockade in lung cancer. Some clones are missing from TCRdb's copy, which holds only in-frame ones; the method was immunoSEQ multiplex PCR. The sample has 35,000 to 40,000 clones, 65% to 90% seen once; the top ten hold less than 25%. The material sequenced was peripheral blood, taken from a patient treated with radiotherapy plus ipilimumab. The receptors were gathered from a human donor with non-small cell lung cancer whose response to radiotherapy plus ipilimumab could not be evaluated.

The chain is built from TRBV28 and TRBJ2-5, with 9 bases aligning to TRBD2. The DNA end is more similar to TRBJ2-7, so the J call may be wrong. Germline-derived CDR1 and CDR2 are MDHEN and SYDVKM. The CDR3 covers 13 residues. CDR3 bases: TGTGCCAGCAGTTTAGGCGGGGGGGTCGAGCAGTACTTC. Translation gives CASSLGGGVEQYF.

The chain employs TRBV7-9 and TRBJ1-4; TRBD1 aligns across 12 bases. Trimming at V came to 5 bases and at J to 8 bases, leaving 18 bases not matched to a gene. The length of the CDR3 is 19 residues. Germline CDR1 and CDR2: SEHNR and FQNEAQ (reference sequence). The CDR3 here is CASSLGGTGGRRFREKLFF. The CDR3 DNA follows: TGTGCCAGCAGCCTCGGAGGGACAGGGGGCAGACGATTCCGCGAAAAACTGTTTTTT. Complete variable domain (other parts from reference TRBV7-9 and TRBJ1-4): DTGVSQNPRHKITKRGQNVTFRCDPISEHNRLYWYRQTLGQGPEFLTYFQNEAQLEKSRLLSDRFSAERPKGSFSTLEIQRTEQGDSAMYLCASSLGGTGGRRFREKLFFGSGTQLSVL.

This clone was seen a few times. The rearrangement uses TRBV27 and TRBJ2-2, with D maybe TRBD1 (6 bases). Between the trimmed V and J ends, which lost 2 bases and 6 bases, there was a span of 19 bases. CDR1 and CDR2 from the germline V gene are MNHEY and SMNVEV (reference sequence). The CDR3 is 17 residues long. CDR3 protein: CASSLVYSYRDAGELFF. CDR3 coding DNA: TGTGCCAGCAGTTTAGTCTATTCGTACAGGGACGCCGGGGAGCTGTTTTTT.